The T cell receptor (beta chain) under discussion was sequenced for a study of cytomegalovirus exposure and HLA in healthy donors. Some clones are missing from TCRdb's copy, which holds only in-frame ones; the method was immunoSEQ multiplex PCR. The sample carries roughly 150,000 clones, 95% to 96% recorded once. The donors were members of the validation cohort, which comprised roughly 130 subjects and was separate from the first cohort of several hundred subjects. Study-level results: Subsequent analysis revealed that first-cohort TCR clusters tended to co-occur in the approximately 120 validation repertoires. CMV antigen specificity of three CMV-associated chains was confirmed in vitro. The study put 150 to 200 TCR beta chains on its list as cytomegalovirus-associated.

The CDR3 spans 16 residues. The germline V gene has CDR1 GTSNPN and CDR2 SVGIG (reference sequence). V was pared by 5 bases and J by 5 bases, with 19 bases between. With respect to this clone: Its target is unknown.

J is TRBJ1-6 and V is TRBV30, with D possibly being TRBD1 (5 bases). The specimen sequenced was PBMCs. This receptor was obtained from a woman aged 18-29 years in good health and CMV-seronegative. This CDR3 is CAWGYPIGHHNSPLHF. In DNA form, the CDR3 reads TGTGCCTGGGGCTATCCCATCGGACATCATAATTCACCCCTCCACTTT.